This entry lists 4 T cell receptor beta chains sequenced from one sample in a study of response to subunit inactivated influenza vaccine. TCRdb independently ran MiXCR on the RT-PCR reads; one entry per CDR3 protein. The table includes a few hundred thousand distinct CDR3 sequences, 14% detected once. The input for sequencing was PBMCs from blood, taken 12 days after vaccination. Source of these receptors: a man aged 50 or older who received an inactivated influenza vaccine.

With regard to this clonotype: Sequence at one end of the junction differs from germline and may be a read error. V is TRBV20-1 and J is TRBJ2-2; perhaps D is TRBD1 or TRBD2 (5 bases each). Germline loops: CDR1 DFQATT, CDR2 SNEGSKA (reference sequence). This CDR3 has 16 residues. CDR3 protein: CCARRDGRWNTGELFF. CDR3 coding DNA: TGCTGTGCTAGAAGGGACGGCCGATGGAACACCGGGGAGCTGTTTTTT.

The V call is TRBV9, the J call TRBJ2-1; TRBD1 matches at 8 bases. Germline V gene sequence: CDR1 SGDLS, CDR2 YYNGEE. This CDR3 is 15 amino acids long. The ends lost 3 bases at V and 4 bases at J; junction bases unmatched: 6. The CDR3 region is CASSAGQAAYNEQFF. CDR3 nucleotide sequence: TGTGCCAGCAGCGCGGGACAGGCAGCATACAATGAGCAGTTCTTC.

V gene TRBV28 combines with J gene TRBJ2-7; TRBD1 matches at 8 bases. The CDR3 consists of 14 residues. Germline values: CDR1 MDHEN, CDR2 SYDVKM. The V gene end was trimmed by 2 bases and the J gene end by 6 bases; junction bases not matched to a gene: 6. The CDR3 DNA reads TGTGCCAGCAGTTTACTGGCAGGGGGCCTCGAGCAGTACTTC. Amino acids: CASSLLAGGLEQYF.

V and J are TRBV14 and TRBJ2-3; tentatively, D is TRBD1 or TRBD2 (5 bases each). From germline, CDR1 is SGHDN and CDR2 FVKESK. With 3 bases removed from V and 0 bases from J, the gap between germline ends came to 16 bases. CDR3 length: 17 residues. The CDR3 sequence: CASSHFDRLSSTDTQYF. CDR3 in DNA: TGTGCCAGCAGCCACTTCGACAGACTATCTAGCACAGATACGCAGTATTTT.